This T cell receptor (beta chain) derives from a study of blood T cell repertoires in COVID-19. Study-wide background: COVID-19 samples, acute and convalescent, were from the United States, Italy and Spain. PBMCs, B-cell-depleted T cells, or T cells provided the cDNA or gDNA that made up the material.

TCRdb's copy holds only in-frame clones and misses some; the assay was immunoSEQ multiplex PCR. Of around 50,000 clones listed, more than 75% are singletons. The clonotype comes from a man aged 55 to 70 with active or convalescent COVID-19. Sequencing was carried out using peripheral blood.

CDR3 nucleotides: TGTGCCAGCAGCGCCACTGGGGAGGGGACCCAGTACTTC. Residues: CASSATGEGTQYF. The J gene is TRBJ2-5, the V gene TRBV7-3; 7 positions match TRBD2. The CDR3 runs 13 residues. The V gene's germline CDR1 is SGHTA and CDR2 FQGTGA. The V segment lost 5 bases and the J segment 7 bases; nucleotides outside the gene matches: 7.